The following is a T cell receptor (beta chain) sequence with its context. Its antigen is unidentified. The CDR3 goes on 3 residues after the read ends, and that part is filled in from the germline J gene. The data originate from a study of T cells in women clearing cervical HPV infection. Study context: Controls gave blood once infection was undetectable; cases at lesion identification. Study results and caveats: CIN3+ cases had significantly higher TCR richness than controls; evenness did not differ.

The protocol was immunoSEQ multiplex PCR, while the TCRdb copy is restricted to in-frame clones and leaves out a portion. The listing contains 22,000 or so clones. Trimming cost V 7 bases and J 8 bases; bases outside gene matches: 5. Germline V gene data show CDR1 as SQVTM and CDR2 as ANQGSEA. CDR3 length: 12 amino acids. Sequenced: blood buffy coat. The chain employs TRBV29-1 and TRBJ2-1; TRBD1 matches at 10 bases. The sequence derives from a woman between 18 and 70 years old with a cervical HPV16 infection that either progressed to CIN3+ or cleared (not recorded which). The sequenced part of the CDR3 DNA is TGCAGCGCTGACAGGGGGCGAGATGAG. Translated, it gives CSADRGRDE. The whole CDR3 sequence is CSADRGRDEQFF.